One sample yielded the 4 T cell receptor beta chains listed below, sequenced in a study of T-cell reconstitution after alpha-beta-depleted transplantation in children. It was with unique molecular identifiers that the TCRbeta library was prepared. TCRdb re-derived calls from the PCR reads in MiXCR, one entry per CDR3 protein. Altogether 900,000 or so distinct CDR3 sequences are present, 15% to 20% being singletons, with the ten largest covering roughly 5%. Sequenced material: PBMCs, mostly from graft donor cells, taken 360 days after TCRalphabeta/CD19-depleted stem cell transplant. These receptor sequences come from a male patient between 10 and 17 years old who had a stem cell transplant for acute lymphoblastic leukemia, so the T cells may come from the graft donor.

This sequence joins TRBV9 and TRBJ1-5; D unclear. This CDR3 spans 15 amino acids. Germline V gives CDR1 SGDLS, CDR2 YYNGEE. Trimming took off 0 bases at V and 0 bases at J, with 7 bases between the two ends. For the CDR3, the DNA is TGTGCCAGCAGCGTAGGGTGGGATAGCAATCAGCCCCAGCATTTT. Its protein product is CASSVGWDSNQPQHF.

Details on this clonotype: One base away lies a much larger clone, so this may be a sequencing read error. This chain joins TRBV5-6 and TRBJ2-7, with D perhaps matching TRBD1 (5 bases). The CDR3 totals 13 residues. Germline-derived CDR1 and CDR2 are SGHDT and YYEEEE. DNA for the CDR3: TGTGTCAGCAGCCTCAGGGTTAAAGGCGAGCAGTACTTC. Protein: CVSSLRVKGEQYF.

The V call is TRBV12-3 or TRBV12-4, the J call TRBJ1-6; D not resolved. This CDR3 is built from 17 residues. Trimming pared 5 bases from V and 0 bases from J, leaving 14 bases between. In nucleotides, the CDR3 is TGTGCCAGCAGTCCCAGACCTAGGAGCTCCTATAATTCACCCCTCCACTTT. Translated: CASSPRPRSSYNSPLHF.

The gene calls are TRBV14 and TRBJ1-4; a weak D match, TRBD1 (6 bases). This CDR3 contains 17 residues. V was pared by 2 bases and J by 7 bases, with 20 bases between. CDR1 and CDR2 (germline): SGHDN, FVKESK. CDR3 DNA sequence: TGTGCCAGCAGCCAACGGTGGTCCGGGGGCGTGGGTGAAAAACTGTTTTTT. The encoded protein is CASSQRWSGGVGEKLFF.